This T cell receptor (beta chain) was identified during a study of control samples from healthy donors and cancer patients (dated by TCRdb to about 2020). Concerning this clone itself: Its antigen is currently not known. One base away there is no much larger clone; base qualities are not given.

The library was obtained by the immunoSEQ multiplex PCR assay. In TCRdb, the immuneACCESS table is reduced to in-frame sequences with V and J assigned. These tables do not hold every clone; where another copy was compared, an unresolved V gene accounts for under half, and the others remain unexplained. This sample lists about 160,000 clones; 90% to 95% were detected once. The ten largest clones capture roughly 5.5% of the sample. CDR1 is given as KGHDR and CDR2 as SFDVKD, both from the germline V gene. Its CDR3 holds 13 amino acids, cysteine through phenylalanine. Here the CDR3 DNA is all that survives: 39 bases in frame from base 1. Deletion took 0 bases off V and 7 bases off J, with a span of 8 bases between the germline ends.

This clonotype was obtained from a man aged 18 to 35 in good health. Sequencing was done on a sample of blood. Recombination linked TRBV24-1 to TRBJ1-2, with the D gene not clear enough to name. The nucleotide sequence reads TGTGCCACCAGTGATTTGCATCGGGGTGGCTACACCTTC. This is translated as CATSDLHRGGYTF.